The present T cell receptor (beta chain) was sequenced within a study of blood T cells in healthy people across ages. Whenever a sample was processed, at least 7 million PBMCs were isolated. Extractions gave at least 5 micrograms of total RNA per sample. This CDR3 is built from 16 residues. The V and J ends lost 0 bases and 1 base, in that order; junction bases with no gene match: 5. Germline loops: CDR1 SGDLS, CDR2 YYNGEE. A second PCR of roughly 6 to 12 cycles used a sample-barcoded 5' primer and a J-beta primer mix. TCRdb re-called the 5' RACE reads through MiXCR, storing one row per CDR3 protein. The table records about 650,000 distinct CDR3 sequences, approximately 31% of them present only once. Many counts were recorded for this clonotype. Its antigen is as yet unknown. Findings of the study overall: Estimated diversity across one million T cells was deemed an underestimate. Comparison with aged donors showed that long-lived donors had more naive CD4+ cells and higher diversity.

This TCR was sampled from a woman of 80 years or more in good health. The rearrangement links TRBV9 to TRBJ2-5; the match to TRBD1 covers 8 bases. The specimen sequenced was blood. The CDR3 sequence is CASSVASGGLQETQYF. The CDR3 region has the DNA TGTGCCAGCAGCGTAGCCTCAGGGGGCCTCCAAGAGACCCAGTACTTC.